This TCR beta chain was obtained from a study of shared clonotypes between healthy human individuals. Study-wide results and caveats: Non-shared clonotypes had lower generation probabilities than those shared by all four donors.

Naive-designated CD8 cells lacked CD45RO, were positively enriched for CCR7, and omitted terminally differentiated effector memory CD45RA+ cells. Clones were read by immunoSEQ multiplex PCR, and TCRdb kept only the in-frame ones, dropping some. The repertoire consists of some 1,900,000 clones, with about 94% occurring once and the leading ten covering more than 0.95%. Details on this clone: Antigen unknown.

This CDR3 is 16 amino acids long. Looked up from germline, CDR1 is SGHAT and CDR2 is FQNNGV. V gave up 5 bases and J gave up 2 bases, with 13 bases separating them. This TCR was sampled from a man younger than 35 in good health. The sample taken for sequencing was naive CD8+ T cells sorted from blood. The chain recombines TRBV11-2 with TRBJ2-6, with D possibly matching TRBD1 (6 bases). Written as DNA, the CDR3 is TGTGCCAGCAGCGCCGATGAGGGGGCTGGGGCCAACGTCCTGACTTTC. This encodes CASSADEGAGANVLTF.